This TCR beta chain emerged from a study of Ad26.COV2.S vaccination and SARS-CoV-2 variants. Study-wide background: The trial was COV1001 and the donor's arm was Ad26.COV2.S. Findings of the study overall: Higher spike-specific TCR breadth was found in vaccine recipients than in placebo recipients. Whether participants received vaccine or placebo, their non-spike TCR breadth was similar.

This CDR3 spans 15 amino acids. Deletions cut 1 base from V and 4 bases from J, with 14 bases between. Germline CDR1 reads SGHTA; CDR2 reads FQGTGA. The treatment is: over 15 received Ad26.COV2.S at low or high dose, single or two shots; roughly five received placebo; per-sample allocation not given. Day 63 after the first injection of vaccine or placebo was the sampling time. Its platform was an Ad26 vector, and its expressed antigen was Wuhan-strain SARS-CoV-2 spike. Concerning this clone: No antigen is known for it.

TCRdb keeps only in-frame clones here, not all; method: immunoSEQ multiplex PCR. The sample has 350,000 to 500,000 clones, about 90% seen once. The chain combines TRBV7-3 with TRBJ2-7; D not certain. The sequencing used peripheral blood, collected in a trial of Ad26.COV2.S vaccine versus placebo. This TCR was recovered from a person aged 18-65 years who received the Ad26.COV2.S COVID-19 vaccine or a placebo. As DNA, the CDR3 is TGTGCCAGCAGCTTAAGTCCGGCGACCAATTACGAGCAGTACTTC. Residues: CASSLSPATNYEQYF. Based on the CDR3 plus reference TRBV7-3 and TRBJ2-7, the full variable domain is GAGVSQTPSNKVTEKGKYVELRCDPISGHTALYWYRQSLGQGPEFLIYFQGTGAADDSGLPNDRFFAVRPEGSVSTLKIQRTERGDSAVYLCASSLSPATNYEQYFGPGTRLTVT.